The 28 T cell receptor beta chains below were found in one sample sequenced in a study of cytomegalovirus exposure and HLA in healthy donors. 13 Jbeta primers and 60 Vbeta primers were used for the PCR. Generated by immunoSEQ multiplex PCR, the TCRdb table keeps only in-frame clones and is missing some. The sample carries 90,000 to 130,000 clones, approximately 80% recorded once. Sequenced sample: PBMCs. The receptors were gathered from a man aged 25-45 years in good health and CMV-seropositive.

This clone was counted only a few times. This rearrangement joins TRBV10-2 to TRBJ1-6; D unclear. Trimming pared 2 bases from V and 14 bases from J, leaving 10 bases between. CDR1 WSHSY and CDR2 SAAADI come from the germline V gene. This CDR3 spans 12 amino acids. CDR3 sequence: CASSEGLKSLHF. DNA of the CDR3: TGCGCCAGCAGTGAGGGCCTCAAGTCCCTCCACTTT.

Turning to this clone: This sample also contains other DNA sequences that code for the same CDR3. The chain has TRBV11-2 and TRBJ2-1, with a tentative D call TRBD1 (6 bases). The germline CDR1 and CDR2 sequences are SGHAT and FQNNGV. This CDR3 comprises 14 residues. The V end was cut by 5 bases, the J end by 3 bases, with 11 bases between. The CDR3 protein is CASSLGQIYNEQFF. The DNA for the CDR3 is TGTGCCAGCAGCCTAGGACAGATCTACAATGAGCAGTTCTTC. Supplemented by reference TRBV11-2 and TRBJ2-1, the full variable domain reads EAGVAQSPRYKIIEKRQSVAFWCNPISGHATLYWYQQILGQGPKLLIQFQNNGVVDDSQLPKDRFSAERLKGVDSTLKIQPAKLEDSAVYLCASSLGQIYNEQFFGPGTRLTVL.

This rearrangement joins TRBV11-2 to TRBJ2-7; tentative D call: TRBD2 (6 bases). V lost 0 bases and J 10 bases, leaving 13 bases between the germline ends. The CDR3 contains 13 residues. CDR1 SGHAT and CDR2 FQNNGV come from the germline V gene. DNA of the CDR3: TGTGCCAGCAGCTTAGACCTATTCGGGGGTCAGTACTTC. Its protein is CASSLDLFGGQYF.

The chain employs TRBV27 and TRBJ1-2; the match to TRBD1 covers 8 bases. Unmatched junction bases numbered 5, after V lost 5 bases and J lost 0 bases. CDR1 is MNHEY, CDR2 SMNVEV, per germline (reference sequence). There are 15 residues in the CDR3. The CDR3 loop reads CASSPGQGANYGYTF. The CDR3 DNA is TGTGCCAGCAGTCCCGGACAGGGCGCTAACTATGGCTACACCTTC.

The chain has TRBV5-1 and TRBJ1-2, with a weak D call TRBD1 (6 bases). The CDR3 sequence is 14 residues long. The V gene's germline CDR1 is SGHRS and CDR2 YFSETQ. Trimming left V 0 bases short and J 6 bases short, with 12 bases between. The CDR3 nucleotides are TGCGCCAGCAGCTTGGGGAGGACAGATCATGGCTACACCTTC. Amino acids: CASSLGRTDHGYTF.

The table lists this clone with a few counts. V and J are TRBV11-2 and TRBJ2-3; 9 bases line up with TRBD2. Looked up from germline, CDR1 is SGHAT and CDR2 is FQNNGV. The V and J ends lost 1 base and 0 bases, in that order; junction bases with no gene match: 5. This CDR3 region has 17 residues. Here the CDR3 DNA reads TGTGCCAGCAGCTTAGTTGTTAGCGGGGGTAGCACAGATACGCAGTATTTT. Its protein product is CASSLVVSGGSTDTQYF.

V gene TRBV5-4 combines with J gene TRBJ2-5; TRBD1 is a possible D gene (5 bases). V dropped 0 bases and J dropped 5 bases, with 8 bases sitting between them. Germline V gene lookup returns CDR1 SGHNT and CDR2 YYREEE (reference sequence). The CDR3 runs 13 residues. CDR3 bases: TGTGCCAGCAGCTTGGCAGGGTGGGAGACCCAGTACTTC. This encodes CASSLAGWETQYF.

This chain connects TRBV21-1 to TRBJ1-2; the D call in the table, TRBD1, was not verified against the DNA. TRBV21-1 is flagged as a pseudogene. CDR3 length: 15 amino acids. The CDR3 DNA follows: TGTGCCAGCAGCAAAGCGCAGGGCAGCCAGTATGGCTACACCTTC. It is translated as CASSKAQGSQYGYTF.

The CDR3 DNA follows: TGTGCCAGCAGAGGCGGACAGAACACTGAAGCTTTCTTT. It translates to CASRGGQNTEAFF. This chain joins TRBV6-5 and TRBJ1-1, with a tentative D call TRBD1 (5 bases). The V gene's germline CDR1 is MNHEY and CDR2 SVGAGI. The CDR3 spans 13 residues. Trimming took 6 bases from V and 1 from J, leaving 9 bases between them.

This clone was counted between two and nine times. This sequence joins TRBV9 and TRBJ1-2; D is possibly TRBD1 (5 bases). Germline V gene data show CDR1 as SGDLS and CDR2 as YYNGEE. The CDR3 spans 12 residues. The germline V and J ends were trimmed by 6 bases and 8 bases, with 14 bases remaining between them. Written as DNA, the CDR3 is TGTGCCAGCACCAAAAAGGGGCGCGGCTACACCTTC. Amino acid sequence: CASTKKGRGYTF.

The chain combines TRBV27 with TRBJ2-2; TRBD1 aligns across 7 bases. Germline-derived CDR1 and CDR2 are MNHEY and SMNVEV (reference sequence). J lost 2 bases, V lost 6 bases, and 6 bases had no gene match. The CDR3 runs 15 residues. CDR3 DNA: TGTGCCAGCAGCCGGGACAGAACAAACACCGGGGAGCTGTTTTTT. Protein: CASSRDRTNTGELFF.

This chain joins TRBV27 and TRBJ2-1, with D unclear. Germline V gene data show CDR1 as MNHEY and CDR2 as SMNVEV (reference sequence). Trimming stripped 8 bases from V and 2 bases from J, with 22 bases between. The CDR3 loop spans 17 amino acids. As DNA, the CDR3 is TGTGCCAGCCGAACATACACCCGAGGCCTTACCTACAATGAGCAGTTCTTC. It codes for CASRTYTRGLTYNEQFF.

The chain is built from TRBV27 and TRBJ2-7; the D is unclear. Trimming pared 5 bases from V and 2 bases from J, leaving 13 bases between. Germline V gene lookup returns CDR1 MNHEY and CDR2 SMNVEV (reference sequence). This CDR3 is 14 amino acids long. The CDR3 here is CASSLIGRTYEQYF. The CDR3 DNA follows: TGTGCCAGCAGTCTCATCGGCAGGACCTACGAGCAGTACTTC.

This clone was seen a few times. The gene calls are TRBV7-3 and TRBJ2-1, with 11 bases aligning to TRBD1. Germline CDR1 reads SGHTA; CDR2 reads FQGTGA. The CDR3 has 15 amino acids. V was pared by 2 bases and J by 6 bases, with 3 bases of the junction left unmatched. CDR3 sequence (DNA): TGTGCCAGCAGCTTAGACGGGACAGGGGGCAATGAGCAGTTCTTC. As protein: CASSLDGTGGNEQFF.

This CDR3 reads CAWSARGGLAGGETQYF. The CDR3 bases are TGTGCCTGGTCCGCAAGGGGAGGACTAGCGGGGGGAGAGACCCAGTACTTC. The genes are TRBV30 and TRBJ2-5; the match to TRBD2 covers 14 bases. V gave up 5 bases and J gave up 4 bases; unmatched junction bases: 12. From germline, CDR1 is GTSNPN and CDR2 SVGIG (reference sequence). This CDR3 comprises 17 residues.

The V and J genes are TRBV19 and TRBJ2-3; 11 bases line up with TRBD2. The CDR3 has 17 residues. V gave up 3 bases and J gave up 2 bases; unmatched junction bases: 7. Germline CDR1 is LNHDA and CDR2 is SQIVND (reference sequence). Here the CDR3 reads CASSISLAGGNTDTQYF. CDR3 coding DNA: TGTGCCAGTAGTATTTCCCTAGCGGGGGGCAACACAGATACGCAGTATTTT. Drawing the rest from reference TRBV19 and TRBJ2-3, the complete variable domain is DGGITQSPKYLFRKEGQNVTLSCEQNLNHDAMYWYRQDPGQGLRLIYYSQIVNDFQKGDIAEGYSVSREKKESFPLTVTSAQKNPTAFYLCASSISLAGGNTDTQYFGPGTRLTVL.

Concerning this clone itself: One junction end disagrees with the germline gene, perhaps due to a read error. Different DNA sequences within this sample yield the same CDR3. V and J are TRBV23-1 and TRBJ1-6; 10 bases line up with TRBD1. TRBV23-1 belongs to the ORF category, with a function that is uncertain. CDR3 length: 16 amino acids. The CDR3 sequence: CASSHKPGQGNSPLHF. CDR3 bases: TGCGCCAGTAGTCACAAACCGGGACAGGGGAATTCACCCCTCCACTTT.

CDR3 amino acids: CASSDRGFTYEQYF. CDR3 bases: TGTGCCAGCAGTGACAGGGGTTTTACCTACGAGCAGTACTTC. The V call is TRBV6-1, the J call TRBJ2-7, with D possibly TRBD1 on 6 matching bases. This CDR3 comprises 14 residues. Trimming pared 3 bases from V and 2 bases from J, leaving 11 bases between. CDR1 and CDR2 from the germline V gene are MNHNS and SASEGT.

The CDR3 coding sequence is TGTGCCAGCAGTGAACAGGGGTTCGGTGTTGGGACCCAGTACTTC. This translates into CASSEQGFGVGTQYF. The chain joins TRBV25-1 to TRBJ2-5; maybe TRBD1 (6 bases). V was pared by 2 bases and J by 7 bases, with 17 bases between. CDR1 is MGHDK, CDR2 SYGVNS, per germline. This CDR3 contains 15 residues.

The V and J genes are TRBV6-1 and TRBJ1-3; a weak D match, TRBD1 (5 bases). CDR1 MNHNS and CDR2 SASEGT come from the germline V gene. The CDR3 runs 15 residues. Trimming removed 7 bases from V and 0 bases from J, with 13 bases in between. CDR3 nucleotide sequence: TGTGCCAGCAATAAGGGGCTGAACTCTGGAAACACCATATATTTT. As protein: CASNKGLNSGNTIYF.

The chain employs TRBV7-9 and TRBJ2-1, with TRBD2 matching over 12 bases. Trimming took 4 bases from V and 8 from J; bases not matched to a gene: 12. The CDR3 contains 17 residues. Germline-derived CDR1 and CDR2 are SEHNR and FQNEAQ (reference sequence). The CDR3 region has the DNA TGTGCCAGCAGCTCGGCTACTGGGACTAGCGGGTACCATGAGCAGTTCTTC. Translating gives CASSSATGTSGYHEQFF.

The chain is built from TRBV6-1 and TRBJ1-1; 7 bases map to TRBD1. Germline CDR1 is MNHNS and CDR2 is SASEGT. The CDR3 loop spans 13 amino acids. Germline trimming cut 7 bases from V and 5 bases from J; bases unmatched to any gene: 7. In nucleotides, the CDR3 is TGTGCCAGCAAGGCAGGGGGATCTACTGAAGCTTTCTTT. Amino acid sequence: CASKAGGSTEAFF.

V usage is TRBV5-6 and J usage is TRBJ2-2; the D is unclear. The ends were cut back, 0 bases at V and 0 bases at J, with 9 bases in the middle. CDR3 length equals 16 residues. Germline loops: CDR1 SGHDT, CDR2 YYEEEE. This CDR3 reads CASSLDPLTNTGELFF. The CDR3 DNA reads TGTGCCAGCAGCTTGGACCCACTCACGAACACCGGGGAGCTGTTTTTT.

The genes are TRBV2 and TRBJ2-3; D may be TRBD2 (6 bases). The CDR3 is 16 amino acids. Deletions cut 1 base from V and 0 bases from J, with 11 bases between. Germline CDR1 SNHLY, CDR2 FYNNEI. CDR3 nucleotides: TGTGCCAGCAGTGAAGTGGGTAGCGGAAGCACAGATACGCAGTATTTT. Translation: CASSEVGSGSTDTQYF. Full variable domain (outside the CDR3, taken from reference TRBV2 and TRBJ2-3): EPEVTQTPSHQVTQMGQEVILRCVPISNHLYFYWYRQILGQKVEFLVSFYNNEISEKSEIFDDQFSVERPDGSNFTLKIRSTKLEDSAMYFCASSEVGSGSTDTQYFGPGTRLTVL.

V usage is TRBV29-1 and J usage is TRBJ2-2, with 8 bases fitting TRBD1. The CDR3 length is 12 residues. CDR1 is SQVTM, CDR2 ANQGSEA, per germline. After removal of 6 bases from V and 6 bases from J, the junction contained 3 bases not matched to a gene. CDR3 DNA sequence: TGCAGCGTCTCACAGGGGGCCGGGGAGCTGTTTTTT. Translated: CSVSQGAGELFF.

The rearrangement joins TRBV2 to TRBJ1-4; a weak D match, TRBD1 (6 bases). The V gene's germline CDR1 is SNHLY and CDR2 FYNNEI. The germline V and J ends were trimmed by 2 bases and 8 bases, with 12 bases remaining between them. The CDR3 extends over 14 amino acids. CDR3 sequence reads: CASSEQGLGEKLFF. The CDR3, as DNA: TGTGCCAGCAGTGAACAGGGGCTGGGGGAAAAACTGTTTTTT. Together with reference TRBV2 and TRBJ1-4, the CDR3 gives the full variable domain: EPEVTQTPSHQVTQMGQEVILRCVPISNHLYFYWYRQILGQKVEFLVSFYNNEISEKSEIFDDQFSVERPDGSNFTLKIRSTKLEDSAMYFCASSEQGLGEKLFFGSGTQLSVL.

The rearrangement links TRBV19 to TRBJ1-2; 8 nucleotides align to TRBD1. CDR1 and CDR2 (germline): LNHDA, SQIVND (reference sequence). V gave up 8 bases and J gave up 1 base; unmatched junction bases: 3. The CDR3 covers 13 residues. The CDR3 region has the DNA TGTGCCAGTGATACAGGGGGTAACTATGGCTACACCTTC. Its translation is CASDTGGNYGYTF.

The chain uses TRBV2 and TRBJ1-3; 9 bases fit TRBD1. The CDR3 spans 15 residues. Germline V gives CDR1 SNHLY, CDR2 FYNNEI. The J segment lost 4 bases and the V segment lost 4 bases, leaving 5 bases of the junction unmatched. CDR3 nucleotide sequence: TGTGCCAGCAGTGTGGGACAGGGCGCGGGAAACACCATATATTTT. It specifies CASSVGQGAGNTIYF.